This TCR beta chain originates from a study of shared clonotypes between healthy human individuals. Study background: The study enrolled a couple of women and a few men aged 18 to 49.

The V end lost 3 bases, the J end lost 5 bases, and 20 bases lay between the germline ends. Germline CDR1 is SGHTA and CDR2 is FQGTGA. The CDR3 spans 17 residues. Naive-designated CD8 cells lacked CD45RO, were positively enriched for CCR7, and omitted terminally differentiated effector memory CD45RA+ cells. Produced via immunoSEQ multiplex PCR; TCRdb's table is partial and in-frame only. The data contain some 2,100,000 clones, about 92% of them seen just once; the ten biggest clones take up under 2%. The sequenced material came from naive CD8+ T cells from PBMCs. The J gene is TRBJ2-1, the V gene TRBV7-3; D is tentatively TRBD1 or TRBD2 (5 bases each). The source of this sequence is a man between 18 and 29 years old in good health. Some clones in this sample may be carry-over from other donors' samples. The CDR3 here is CASSLWGLSRDHNEQFF. The CDR3 coding sequence is TGTGCCAGCAGCTTGTGGGGCCTAAGCAGGGACCACAATGAGCAGTTCTTC.